The subject of this entry is one TCR beta chain. This record comes from a study of T cell changes during pregnancy in multiple sclerosis. Libraries were prepared by immunoSEQ multiplex PCR; TCRdb keeps only in-frame clonotypes and omits some of them. The sample carries about 32,000 clones, roughly nine tenths recorded once. Trimming took 2 bases from V and 2 from J; bases not matched to a gene: 5. Per germline, CDR1 MNHNY and CDR2 SVGAGI (reference sequence). This CDR3 has 15 amino acids. This clonotype was sampled from a female donor in good health, enrolled as a control in a pregnancy study. Sequencing used CD4+ T cells from peripheral blood mononuclear cells, obtained after pregnancy. The chain is built from TRBV6-6 and TRBJ2-5; 7 positions agree with TRBD2. The CDR3 DNA is TGTGCCAGCAGTTACCCGGGGGGAGGGCAAGAGACCCAGTACTTC. Translating it yields CASSYPGGGQETQYF.